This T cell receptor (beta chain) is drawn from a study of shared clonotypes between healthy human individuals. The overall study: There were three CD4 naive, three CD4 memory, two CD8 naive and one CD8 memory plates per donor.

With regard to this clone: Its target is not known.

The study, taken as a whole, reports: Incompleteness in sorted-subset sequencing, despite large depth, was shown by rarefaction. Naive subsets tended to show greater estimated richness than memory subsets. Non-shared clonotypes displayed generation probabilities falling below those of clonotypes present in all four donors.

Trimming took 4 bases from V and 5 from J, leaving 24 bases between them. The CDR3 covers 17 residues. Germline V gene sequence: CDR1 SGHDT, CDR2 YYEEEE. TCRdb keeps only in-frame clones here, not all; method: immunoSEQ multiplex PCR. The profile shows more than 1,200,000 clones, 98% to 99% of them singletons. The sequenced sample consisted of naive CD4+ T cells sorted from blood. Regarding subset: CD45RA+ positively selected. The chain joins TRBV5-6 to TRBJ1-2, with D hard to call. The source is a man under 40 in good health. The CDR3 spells CASSDRLIRNDAYGYTF. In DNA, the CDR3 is TGTGCCAGCAGCGACCGACTGATCCGGAACGATGCGTATGGCTACACCTTC.